This T cell receptor beta chain was captured by sequencing in a study of identical twins (dated by TCRdb to about 2016). With respect to the entire study: TCR alpha and beta repertoires from monozygotic twins, unrelated adults of various ages and cord blood were deep-sequenced to test whether fetal clonotypes persist. To rule out contamination, replicate twin experiments were performed at different times with different library preparation protocols.

All donors were healthy Caucasians. Three pairs of female monozygotic twins, all aged roughly 18 to 30 years, made up the twin cohort. Peripheral blood mononuclear cells were the source from which RNA for the TCR libraries was isolated. Library prep was done by 5' RACE. Sequencing was performed on an Illumina HiSeq 2000. A universal primer binding site was introduced by template switching, and a unique molecular identifier was present in the final cDNA, enabling accurate counting of TCR cDNA molecules. Specific primers in the conserved constant-segment region were used to synthesize first-strand cDNA for the TCR alpha and beta chains. Each cDNA library was double barcoded, with a SMART-Mk sample barcode plus Illumina barcodes, to control for contamination. TruSeq adapter sequences, together with Illumina sample barcodes, were added in two successive PCR steps. The Illumina HiSeq platform was used with custom primers to sequence TCR alpha and beta cDNA libraries. Per the original workflow: Raw reads were processed with MiGEC to extract unique molecular identifiers, and MiXCR was used to determine CDR3 positions. For each individual, recombination models were inferred using an EM algorithm with the repgenHMM and IGoR tools. Shared clonotype analysis was performed with the tcR package in R, normalizing sharing by the product of cloneset sizes. To study raw recombination without the effects of thymic and clonal selection, out-of-frame nonproductive sequences were analyzed. TCRdb trimmed public reads at Q25 via fastp, called clones via MiXCR and kept in-frame beta chains. When rows share a CDR3 protein, they turn into one entry using the most common DNA and genes. The V and J calls shown here were made by TCRdb, not taken from the authors' results. The sample records approximately 620,000 distinct CDR3 sequences, 8.6% of which are singletons. Of the sample, 0.75% to 1% is held by the ten largest clones.

At the junction V is shortened by 3 bases and J by 1 base; bases outside the gene matches: 6. The CDR3 contains 16 residues, cysteine and phenylalanine counted. The kept DNA is CDR3 alone, 48 bases in frame from the first base. CDR1 LGHNA and CDR2 YSLEER are derived from the germline V gene. The paper as a whole reports these results and caveats: Abundant cord blood beta clonotypes carried fewer insertions; young adult naive repertoires showed a weaker similar trend, while memory repertoires showed none. Conclusions relied on cross-sectional statistical analysis, since the same donors could not be followed over many years. Out-of-frame TCR alpha sequences shared between twins showed an excess of low generation-probability sequences compared with coincidental sharing between unrelated individuals. Invariant T cells such as MAIT and iNKT could partly confound zero-insertion analyses, though diverse VJ usage argued against this for most clonotypes. Recombination models systematically underestimated out-of-frame TCR alpha sharing in monozygotic twins but agreed with sharing between unrelated individuals. In beta out-of-frame sequences, excess twin sharing was weaker, because having fewer shared sequences lowered the signal-to-noise ratio.

On this clonotype itself: The antigen it binds to is not known. Base quality data are lacking; no much larger clone is found one base away.

These records were also assigned to another study, of yellow fever vaccine responses in identical twins. The second paper further reports: According to the authors, the vaccine-induced T cell response in identical twins seemed to be partly convergent and partly specific to each individual. In the study, vaccine-responding T cell clones were precisely tracked in identical twins.

This receptor chain uses TRBV4-3 and TRBJ2-3, with TRBD1 identical over 8 junction bases. Sequencing was performed on PBMCs. This receptor was identified in a young woman in good health. The CDR3 protein is CASSHSTGVRTDTQYF. The nucleotide sequence reads as follows: TGCGCCAGCAGCCACTCGACAGGGGTTCGCACAGATACGCAGTATTTT.